This TCR beta chain was sequenced in a study of read filtering for tumor transcriptome and immune sequencing. Molecular barcoded adaptors covering alpha/delta and beta/gamma chains were used on roughly 400 ng RNA. One entry per CDR3 protein, called by TCRdb with MiXCR from the reads. The sample yields 30,000 to 35,000 distinct CDR3 sequences, around a sixth seen once. This clonotype is labeled as medium-sized. Trimming shortened V by 4 bases and J by 3 bases, and 14 bases separated the two germline ends. Germline V CDR1 and CDR2: SGHKS, YYEKEE (reference sequence). The CDR3 runs to 14 residues. The receptor was isolated from a donor at least 40 years old with multiple myeloma. Specimen: a population of CD138-negative cells sorted from bone marrow. J is TRBJ2-7 and V is TRBV5-5; D uncertain. The CDR3 DNA reads TGTGCCAGCAGCCCCGGGTCCTCATACTACGAGCAGTACTTC. The encoded protein is CASSPGSSYYEQYF.